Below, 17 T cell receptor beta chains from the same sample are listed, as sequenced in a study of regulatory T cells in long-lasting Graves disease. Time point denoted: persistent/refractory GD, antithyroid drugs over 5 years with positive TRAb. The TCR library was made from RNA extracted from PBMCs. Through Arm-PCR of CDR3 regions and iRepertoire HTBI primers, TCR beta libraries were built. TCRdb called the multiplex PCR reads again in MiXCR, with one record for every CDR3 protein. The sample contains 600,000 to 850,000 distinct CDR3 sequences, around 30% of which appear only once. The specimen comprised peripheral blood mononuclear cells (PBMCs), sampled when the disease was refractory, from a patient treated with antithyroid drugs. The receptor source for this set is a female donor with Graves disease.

The DNA of the CDR3 is TGTGCCACCAGCAGAGAACCCAGAACCACCGGGGAGCTGTTTTTT. Its translation is CATSREPRTTGELFF. The chain joins TRBV15 to TRBJ2-2; the D is unclear. V shed 0 bases and J shed 4 bases, with 9 bases lying between them. The CDR3 runs to 15 residues. Germline-derived CDR1 and CDR2 are LNHNV and YYDKDF (reference sequence).

CDR3 nucleotide sequence: TGTGCCAGCAGTCTCCTGTGGGGGGCCTATGGCTACACCTTC. Its protein product is CASSLLWGAYGYTF. The chain carries TRBV5-4 and TRBJ1-2; possible D gene TRBD1, 6 bases. CDR3 length: 14 residues. The germline V gene encodes CDR1 SGHNT and CDR2 YYREEE (reference sequence). The V end lost 5 bases, the J end lost 4 bases, and 15 bases lay between the germline ends.

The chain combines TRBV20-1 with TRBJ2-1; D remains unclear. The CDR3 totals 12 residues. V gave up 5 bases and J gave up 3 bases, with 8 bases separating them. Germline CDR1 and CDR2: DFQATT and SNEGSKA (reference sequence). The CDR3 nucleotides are TGCAGTGCTCCAGCTAGCTACAATGAGCAGTTCTTC. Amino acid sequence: CSAPASYNEQFF.

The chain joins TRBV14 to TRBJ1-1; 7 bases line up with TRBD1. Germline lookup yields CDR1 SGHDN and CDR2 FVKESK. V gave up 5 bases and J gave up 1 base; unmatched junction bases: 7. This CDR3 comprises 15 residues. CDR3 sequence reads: CASSKQGRANTEAFF. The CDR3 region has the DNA TGTGCCAGCAGCAAACAGGGGCGGGCGAACACTGAAGCTTTCTTT.

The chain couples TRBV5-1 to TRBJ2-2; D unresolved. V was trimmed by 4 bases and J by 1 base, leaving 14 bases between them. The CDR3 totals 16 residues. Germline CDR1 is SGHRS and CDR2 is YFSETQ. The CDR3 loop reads CASSAGGVGNTGELFF. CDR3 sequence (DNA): TGCGCCAGCAGCGCCGGTGGAGTGGGGAACACCGGGGAGCTGTTTTTT.

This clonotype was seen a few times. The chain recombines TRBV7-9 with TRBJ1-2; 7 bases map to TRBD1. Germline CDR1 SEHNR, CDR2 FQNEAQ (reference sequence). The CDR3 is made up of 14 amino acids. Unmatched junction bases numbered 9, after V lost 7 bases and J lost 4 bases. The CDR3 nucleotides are TGTGCCAGCACCCAGGGGGGAGGACTCTATGGCTACACCTTC. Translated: CASTQGGGLYGYTF.

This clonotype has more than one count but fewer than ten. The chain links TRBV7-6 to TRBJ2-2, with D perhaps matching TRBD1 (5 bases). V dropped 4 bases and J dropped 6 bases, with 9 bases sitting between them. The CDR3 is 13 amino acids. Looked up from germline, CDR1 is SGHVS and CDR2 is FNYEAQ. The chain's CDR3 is CASSYRGAGELFF. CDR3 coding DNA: TGTGCCAGCAGCTATAGGGGTGCCGGGGAGCTGTTTTTT.

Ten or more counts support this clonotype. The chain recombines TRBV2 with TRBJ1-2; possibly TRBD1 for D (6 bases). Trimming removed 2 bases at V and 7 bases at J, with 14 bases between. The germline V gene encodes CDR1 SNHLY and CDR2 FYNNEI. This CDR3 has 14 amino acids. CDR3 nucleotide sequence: TGTGCCAGCAGTGAACATTTGGGGGCAGGTGGCTACACCTTC. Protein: CASSEHLGAGGYTF.

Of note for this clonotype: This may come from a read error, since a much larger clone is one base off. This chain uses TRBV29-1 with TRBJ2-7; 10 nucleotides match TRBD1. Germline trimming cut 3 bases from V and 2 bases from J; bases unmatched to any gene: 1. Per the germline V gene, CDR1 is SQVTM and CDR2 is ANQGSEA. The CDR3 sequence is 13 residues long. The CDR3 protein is CSVDGTGAYEQYF. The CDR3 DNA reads TGCAGCGTTGATGGGACAGGGGCCTACGAGCAGTACTTC.

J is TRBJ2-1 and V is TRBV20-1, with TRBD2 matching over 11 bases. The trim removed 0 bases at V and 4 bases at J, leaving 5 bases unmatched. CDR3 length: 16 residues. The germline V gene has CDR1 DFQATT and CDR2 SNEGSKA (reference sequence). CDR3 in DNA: TGCAGTGCTAGAGATCTGGGACTAGCGGAATACAATGAGCAGTTCTTC. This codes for CSARDLGLAEYNEQFF.

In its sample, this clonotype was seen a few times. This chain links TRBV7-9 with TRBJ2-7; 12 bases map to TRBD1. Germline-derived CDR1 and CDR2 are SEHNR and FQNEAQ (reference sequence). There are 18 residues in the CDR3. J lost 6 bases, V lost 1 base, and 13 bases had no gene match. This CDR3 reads CASSLDTGQGATLREQYF. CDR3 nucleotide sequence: TGTGCCAGCAGCTTAGATACGGGACAGGGGGCGACTTTGCGCGAGCAGTACTTC.

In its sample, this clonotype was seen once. The CDR3 sequence: CASSLPSGRFYEQYF. For the CDR3, the DNA is TGTGCCAGCAGCCTCCCTAGCGGGAGGTTCTACGAGCAGTACTTC. This chain links TRBV7-9 with TRBJ2-7, with 11 bases matching TRBD2. With 5 bases clipped from V and 3 bases from J, the junction kept 6 bases outside the gene matches. The CDR3 totals 15 residues. Looked up from germline, CDR1 is SEHNR and CDR2 is FQNEAQ (reference sequence).

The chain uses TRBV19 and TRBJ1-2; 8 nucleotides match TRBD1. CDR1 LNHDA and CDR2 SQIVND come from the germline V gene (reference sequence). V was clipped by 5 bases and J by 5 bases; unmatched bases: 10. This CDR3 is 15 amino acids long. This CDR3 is CASSSLPGQVYGYTF. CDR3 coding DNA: TGTGCCAGTAGTTCGTTACCGGGACAGGTATATGGCTACACCTTC.

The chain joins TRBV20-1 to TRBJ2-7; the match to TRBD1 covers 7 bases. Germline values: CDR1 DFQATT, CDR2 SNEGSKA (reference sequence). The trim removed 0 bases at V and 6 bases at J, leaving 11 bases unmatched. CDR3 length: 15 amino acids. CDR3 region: CSARDPGTENGEQYF. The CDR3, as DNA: TGCAGTGCTAGAGACCCCGGGACAGAGAATGGCGAGCAGTACTTC.

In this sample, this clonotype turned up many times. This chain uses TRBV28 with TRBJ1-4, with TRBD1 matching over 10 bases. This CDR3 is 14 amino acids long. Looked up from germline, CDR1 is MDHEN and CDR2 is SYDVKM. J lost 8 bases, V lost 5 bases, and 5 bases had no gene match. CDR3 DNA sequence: TGTGCCAGCAGTCCCTGGACAGGGGGGGAAAAACTGTTTTTT. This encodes CASSPWTGGEKLFF.

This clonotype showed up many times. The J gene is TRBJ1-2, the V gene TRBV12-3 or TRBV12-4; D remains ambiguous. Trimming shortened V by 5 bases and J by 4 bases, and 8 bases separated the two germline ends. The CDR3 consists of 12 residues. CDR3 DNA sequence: TGTGCCAGCAGTGAGGTCGGCTATGGCTACACCTTC. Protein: CASSEVGYGYTF.

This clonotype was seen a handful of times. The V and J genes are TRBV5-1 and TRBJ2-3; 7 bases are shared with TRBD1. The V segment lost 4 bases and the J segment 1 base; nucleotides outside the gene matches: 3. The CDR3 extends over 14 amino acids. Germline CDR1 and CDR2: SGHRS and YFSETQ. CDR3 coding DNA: TGCGCCAGCAGCAGTACAGGGGGCACAGATACGCAGTATTTT. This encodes CASSSTGGTDTQYF.